Listed below are T cell receptor beta chains from one sample, sequenced in a study of blood T cells in healthy people across ages. TCRdb recomputed calls from the 5' RACE reads with MiXCR, one row per CDR3 protein. The top ten hold roughly a third of the sample, which has about 680,000 distinct CDR3 sequences, around half seen once. Sequencing was carried out using blood. Receptors originate from a woman aged 55 to 70 in good health. Both conserved end residues are part of each CDR3. D genes are given only for firm matches. Some rows have no size entry. The others give once, few or many, or a class for an expanded clone.

D	J	size	V	DNA	CDR3
TRBD1	TRBJ2-4	many	TRBV27	TGTGCCAGCAGTTTATCAGGACAGGGCATTCAGTACTTC	CASSLSGQGIQYF
NA	TRBJ2-1	NA	TRBV4-3	TGCGCCAGCAGCCCAATGTCAGCGGGAACAGGGGAGGAGCAGTTCTTC	CASSPMSAGTGEEQFF
TRBD2	TRBJ2-1	few	TRBV20-1	TGCAGTGCTAGGCCTAGCGGGGCCTACAATGAGCAGTTCTTC	CSARPSGAYNEQFF
NA	TRBJ2-7	NA	TRBV20-1	TGCAGTGCTAGAGATTACAGGGACGGGCAGTACTTC	CSARDYRDGQYF
NA	TRBJ2-3	NA	TRBV6-1	TGTGCCAGCAGTTATTCCGACTTGGGTCAGGATACGCAGTATTTT	CASSYSDLGQDTQYF
NA	TRBJ1-5	NA	TRBV4-2	TGTGCCAGCAGCCAAGGGCCCGGGGGCTTAAATCAGCCCCAGCATTTT	CASSQGPGGLNQPQHF
NA	TRBJ2-1	NA	TRBV21-1	TGTGCCAGCAGCAAGGGTGGAGGGTCCAGGGAGCAGTTCTTC	CASSKGGGSREQFF
NA	TRBJ2-6	NA	TRBV20-1	TGCAGTGCCGAGACAGCAATCCCCTCTGGGGCCAACGTCCTGACTTTC	CSAETAIPSGANVLTF
NA	TRBJ2-1	NA	TRBV7-8	TGTGCCAGCAGCTTAGATCCCAGTGAGCAGTTCTTC	CASSLDPSEQFF
NA	TRBJ2-6	few	TRBV10-3	TGTGCCACCTCAAGGGCCAACGTCCTGACTTTC	CATSRANVLTF
NA	TRBJ2-5	many	TRBV4-1	TGCGCCAGCAGCCAAATCAGGAGAGAACAAGAGACCCAGTACTTC	CASSQIRREQETQYF
NA	TRBJ2-1	many	TRBV3-1	TGTGCCAGCAGCCAAGTAAGTCCTATACGCGAGCAGTTCTTC	CASSQVSPIREQFF
NA	TRBJ2-7	NA	TRBV28	TGTGCCGGCAGTTTCCCCCGCGGGACGGTTACCTACGAGCAGTACTTC	CAGSFPRGTVTYEQYF
NA	TRBJ2-3	NA	TRBV20-1	TGCAGTGCTAGGGGGGCCGGGGATACGCAGTATTTT	CSARGAGDTQYF
TRBD2	TRBJ2-3	NA	TRBV6-5	TGTGCCAGCAGTTACTCGATGACTAGCGGGAGGGATACGCAGTATTTT	CASSYSMTSGRDTQYF
TRBD2	TRBJ2-3	few	TRBV7-2	TGTGCCAGCAGCTCCCGCGGGACTAGCGGGAGATCATTATCAGATACGCAGTATTTT	CASSSRGTSGRSLSDTQYF
NA	TRBJ1-2	NA	TRBV11-1	TGTGCCAGCAGCGCCAGGGGACGGTCGGTTGGCTACACCTTC	CASSARGRSVGYTF
NA	TRBJ2-6	NA	TRBV9	TGTGCCAGCAGCGTGGTTGAGACCGGGGCCAACGTCCTGACTTTC	CASSVVETGANVLTF
NA	TRBJ1-1	few	TRBV29-1	TGCAGCACTACTACAAGCCACACTGAAGCTTTCTTT	CSTTTSHTEAFF
TRBD1	TRBJ2-7	NA	TRBV4-2	TGTGCCAGCAGCCCAGTGGGGGACAGGGCGGACTACGAGCAGTACTTC	CASSPVGDRADYEQYF
TRBD2	TRBJ2-3	NA	TRBV3-1	TGTGCCAGCAGCCAAATAGGACTAGCGGGAGATACGCAGTATTTT	CASSQIGLAGDTQYF
TRBD2	TRBJ2-3	NA	TRBV6-1	TGTGCCAGCATTCGACTAGCAACAGATACGCAGTATTTT	CASIRLATDTQYF
TRBD1	TRBJ2-7	NA	TRBV15	TGTGCCACCAGTAGGGACAGGGGCAACGAGCAGTACTTC	CATSRDRGNEQYF
NA	TRBJ1-4	few	TRBV15	TGTGCCACCAGCACCGGCGGGACGGCAGATGAAAAACTGTTTTTT	CATSTGGTADEKLFF
NA	TRBJ2-5	NA	TRBV12-3/TRBV12-4	TGTGCCAGCAGAGGACCAGTAGAAGAGACCCAGTACTTC	CASRGPVEETQYF
NA	TRBJ2-7	NA	TRBV6-5	TGTGCCAGTTCCCCCATGGGCGCGACAAGCTACGAGCAGTACTTC	CASSPMGATSYEQYF
TRBD1	TRBJ1-2	NA	TRBV12-3/TRBV12-4	TGTGCCAGCAGCGGAGGGGGCCTTGGCTACACCTTC	CASSGGGLGYTF